These T cell receptor beta chains were read from a single sample in a study of shared clonotypes between healthy human individuals. Some clones are missing from TCRdb's copy, which holds only in-frame ones; the method was immunoSEQ multiplex PCR. The sample lists 800,000 or so clones, 90% to 98% occurring once. Sequenced input: naive CD8+ T cells sorted from blood. Receptors originate from a man aged 25-40 years in good health. Both conserved end residues are part of each CDR3. D genes are given only for firm matches. Clone size is shown for a subset of rows, as once, few, many or a class of expanded clone.

clone size	J gene	D gene	V gene	CDR3 protein	CDR3 DNA
.	TRBJ2-7	.	TRBV6-1	CASSDFAGFSYEQYF	TGTGCCAGCAGTGATTTCGCGGGATTTTCCTACGAGCAGTACTTC
.	TRBJ2-7	.	TRBV10-2	CASSYGPHEQYF	TGCGCCAGCAGCTACGGGCCGCACGAGCAGTACTTC
.	TRBJ1-2	.	TRBV10-3	CAISDASYGYTF	TGTGCCATCAGTGACGCCAGCTATGGCTACACCTTC
.	TRBJ2-1	TRBD2	TRBV6-5	CASSLAGHRSYNEQFF	TGTGCCAGCAGTTTAGCGGGTCATCGCTCCTACAATGAGCAGTTCTTC
.	TRBJ2-5	.	TRBV7-2	CASSSPDLMGETQYF	TGTGCCAGCAGCTCCCCTGACCTCATGGGGGAGACCCAGTACTTC
.	TRBJ2-3	.	TRBV27	CASSLGGGRRLDTQYF	TGTGCCAGCAGTTTAGGGGGCGGGAGAAGGTTGGATACGCAGTATTTT
.	TRBJ2-7	TRBD2	TRBV7-9	CASSARTGGYEQYF	TGTGCCAGCAGCGCCCGGACGGGGGGATACGAGCAGTACTTC
.	TRBJ2-1	.	TRBV4-3	CASSQDSFGNEQFF	TGCGCCAGCAGCCAAGATTCTTTCGGCAATGAGCAGTTCTTC
.	TRBJ2-1	TRBD1	TRBV2	CASVGQGINEQFF	TGTGCCAGCGTGGGACAGGGTATCAATGAGCAGTTCTTC
.	TRBJ1-1	TRBD1	TRBV6-5	CASTGGNTEAFF	TGTGCCAGCACAGGGGGGAACACTGAAGCTTTCTTT
.	TRBJ2-3	TRBD2	TRBV7-6	CASSPLGTSGTDTQYF	TGTGCCAGCAGCCCACTCGGGACTAGCGGAACAGATACGCAGTATTTT
once	TRBJ2-7	TRBD2	TRBV7-9	CASSLPTSGTTYEQYF	TGTGCCAGCAGCTTACCAACTAGCGGAACTACCTACGAGCAGTACTTC
.	TRBJ1-1	.	TRBV7-6	CASSWEGGSEAFF	TGTGCCAGCAGCTGGGAGGGGGGTTCTGAAGCTTTCTTT
.	TRBJ2-7	.	TRBV9	CASSVGPGRGAGEQYF	TGTGCCAGCAGCGTAGGTCCCGGTAGGGGCGCGGGGGAGCAGTACTTC
once	TRBJ2-3	TRBD2	TRBV30	CAWSAVGGTQYF	TGTGCCTGGAGTGCCGTGGGGGGGACGCAGTATTTT
.	TRBJ2-7	.	TRBV29-1	CSVEETETYEQYF	TGCAGCGTTGAAGAAACAGAAACCTACGAGCAGTACTTC
.	TRBJ2-3	TRBD1	TRBV7-2	CASSLGTGGLEDTQYF	TGTGCCAGCAGCTTAGGGACAGGGGGTTTGGAAGATACGCAGTATTTT